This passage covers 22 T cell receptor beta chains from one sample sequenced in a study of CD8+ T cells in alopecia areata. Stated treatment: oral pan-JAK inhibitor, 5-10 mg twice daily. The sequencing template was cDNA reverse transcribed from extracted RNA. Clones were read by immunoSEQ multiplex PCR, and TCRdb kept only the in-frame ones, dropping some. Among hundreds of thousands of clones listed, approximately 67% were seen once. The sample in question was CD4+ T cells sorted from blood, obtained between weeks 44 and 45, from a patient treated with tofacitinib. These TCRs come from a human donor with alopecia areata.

The CDR3 reads CATSRESDYEQYF. The CDR3 nucleotides read TGTGCCACCAGCAGAGAGTCCGACTACGAGCAGTACTTC. The V call is TRBV15, the J call TRBJ2-7; D is uncertain. The length of the CDR3 is 13 residues. CDR1 is LNHNV, CDR2 YYDKDF, per germline (reference sequence). The V end lost 0 bases, the J end lost 3 bases, and 6 bases lay between the germline ends. Complete variable domain (other parts from reference TRBV15 and TRBJ2-7): DAMVIQNPRYQVTQFGKPVTLSCSQTLNHNVMYWYQQKSSQAPKLLFHYYDKDFNNEADTPDNFQSRRPNTSFCFLDIRSPGLGDTAMYLCATSRESDYEQYFGPGTRLTVT.

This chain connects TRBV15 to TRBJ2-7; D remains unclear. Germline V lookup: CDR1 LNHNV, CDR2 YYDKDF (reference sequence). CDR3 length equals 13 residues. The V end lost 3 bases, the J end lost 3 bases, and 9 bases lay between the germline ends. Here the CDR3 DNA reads TGTGCCACCAGCAGTAGTCGGAACTACGAGCAGTACTTC. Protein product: CATSSSRNYEQYF. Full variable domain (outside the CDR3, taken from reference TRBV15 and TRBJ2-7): DAMVIQNPRYQVTQFGKPVTLSCSQTLNHNVMYWYQQKSSQAPKLLFHYYDKDFNNEADTPDNFQSRRPNTSFCFLDIRSPGLGDTAMYLCATSSSRNYEQYFGPGTRLTVT.

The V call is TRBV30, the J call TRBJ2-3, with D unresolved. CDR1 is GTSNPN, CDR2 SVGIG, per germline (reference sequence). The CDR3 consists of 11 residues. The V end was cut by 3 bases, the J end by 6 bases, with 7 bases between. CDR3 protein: CAWSPRDTQYF. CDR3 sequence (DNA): TGTGCCTGGAGCCCCCGGGATACGCAGTATTTT.

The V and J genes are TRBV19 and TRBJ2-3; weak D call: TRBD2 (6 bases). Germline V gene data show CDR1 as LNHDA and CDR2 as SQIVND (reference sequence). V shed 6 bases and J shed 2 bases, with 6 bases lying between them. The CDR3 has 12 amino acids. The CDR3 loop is CASRDYTDTQYF. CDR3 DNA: TGTGCCAGTAGGGACTACACAGATACGCAGTATTTT.

CDR3 sequence (DNA): TGTGCCAGCAGCCCGGATTTCTACAATGAGCAGTTCTTC. The encoded protein is CASSPDFYNEQFF. V usage is TRBV7-2 and J usage is TRBJ2-1, with D uncertain. V was cut by 5 bases and J by 3 bases, with 8 bases left in between. CDR3 length: 13 residues. Germline V gene sequence: CDR1 SGHTA, CDR2 FQGNSA.

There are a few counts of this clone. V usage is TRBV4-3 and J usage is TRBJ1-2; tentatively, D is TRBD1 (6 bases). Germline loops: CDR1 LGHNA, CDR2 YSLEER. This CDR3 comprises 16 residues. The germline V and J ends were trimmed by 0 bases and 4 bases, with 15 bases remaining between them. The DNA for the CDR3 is TGCGCCAGCAGCCAAGATAGGACAGCAACGTTCTATGGCTACACCTTC. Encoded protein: CASSQDRTATFYGYTF.

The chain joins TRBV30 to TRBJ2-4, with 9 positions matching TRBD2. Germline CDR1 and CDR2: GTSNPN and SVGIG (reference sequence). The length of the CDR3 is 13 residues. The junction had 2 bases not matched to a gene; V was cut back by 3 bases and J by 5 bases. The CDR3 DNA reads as TGTGCCTGGAGCGCTAGCGGGGAAAACATTCAGTACTTC. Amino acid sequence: CAWSASGENIQYF.

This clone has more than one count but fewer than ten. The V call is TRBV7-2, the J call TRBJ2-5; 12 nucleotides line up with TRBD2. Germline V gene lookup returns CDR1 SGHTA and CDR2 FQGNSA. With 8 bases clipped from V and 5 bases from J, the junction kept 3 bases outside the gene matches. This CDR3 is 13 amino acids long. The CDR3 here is CASHLAGGETQYF. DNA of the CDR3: TGTGCCAGCCACCTAGCGGGGGGGGAGACCCAGTACTTC.

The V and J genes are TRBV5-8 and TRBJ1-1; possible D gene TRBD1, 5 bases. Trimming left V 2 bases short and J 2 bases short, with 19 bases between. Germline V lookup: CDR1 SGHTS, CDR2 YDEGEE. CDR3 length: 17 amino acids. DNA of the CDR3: TGTGCCAGCAGCTTTAGAACAACCTGGACACTTAACACTGAAGCTTTCTTT. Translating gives CASSFRTTWTLNTEAFF.

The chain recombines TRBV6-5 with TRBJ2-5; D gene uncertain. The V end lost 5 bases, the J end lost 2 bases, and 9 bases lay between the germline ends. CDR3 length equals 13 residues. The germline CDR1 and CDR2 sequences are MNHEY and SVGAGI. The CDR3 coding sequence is TGTGCCAGCAGTCGGGCTAAGCAAGAGACCCAGTACTTC. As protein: CASSRAKQETQYF.

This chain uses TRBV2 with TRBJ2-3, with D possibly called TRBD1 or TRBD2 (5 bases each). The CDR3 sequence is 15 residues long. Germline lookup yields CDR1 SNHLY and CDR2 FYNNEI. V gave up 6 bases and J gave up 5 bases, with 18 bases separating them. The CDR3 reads CASRTGTMRLDTQYF. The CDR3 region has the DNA TGTGCCAGCAGGACCGGGACCATGCGCCTAGATACGCAGTATTTT.

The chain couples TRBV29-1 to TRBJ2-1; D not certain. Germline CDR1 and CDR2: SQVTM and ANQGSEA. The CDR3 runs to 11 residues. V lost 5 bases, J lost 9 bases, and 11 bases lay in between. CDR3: CSVKSASEQFF. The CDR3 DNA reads TGCAGCGTTAAAAGTGCGAGTGAGCAGTTCTTC.

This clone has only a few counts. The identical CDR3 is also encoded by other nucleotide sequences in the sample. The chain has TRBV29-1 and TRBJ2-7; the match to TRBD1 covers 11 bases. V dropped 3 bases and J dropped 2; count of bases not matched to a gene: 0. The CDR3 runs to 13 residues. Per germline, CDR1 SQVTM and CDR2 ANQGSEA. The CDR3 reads CSVEGQGAYEQYF. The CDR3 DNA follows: TGCAGCGTTGAGGGACAGGGGGCCTACGAGCAGTACTTC.

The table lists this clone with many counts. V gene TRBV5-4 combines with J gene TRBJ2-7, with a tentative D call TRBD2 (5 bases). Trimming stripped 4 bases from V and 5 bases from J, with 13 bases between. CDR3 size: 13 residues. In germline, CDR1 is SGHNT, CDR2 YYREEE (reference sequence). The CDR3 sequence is CASSRRFFDEQYF. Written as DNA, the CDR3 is TGTGCCAGCAGCAGGAGGTTCTTCGACGAGCAGTACTTC.

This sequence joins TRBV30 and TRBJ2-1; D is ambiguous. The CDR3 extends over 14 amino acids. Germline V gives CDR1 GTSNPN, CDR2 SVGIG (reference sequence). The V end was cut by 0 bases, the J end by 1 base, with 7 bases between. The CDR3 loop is CAWSVGDSYNEQFF. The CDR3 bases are TGTGCCTGGAGTGTAGGAGATTCCTACAATGAGCAGTTCTTC.

CDR3 amino acids: CSVESESGEQYF. In DNA, the CDR3 is TGCAGCGTTGAGTCCGAATCCGGAGAGCAGTACTTC. The gene calls are TRBV29-1 and TRBJ2-7; D is unclear. Germline V gives CDR1 SQVTM, CDR2 ANQGSEA. V was pared by 3 bases and J by 7 bases, with 13 bases between. The CDR3 length is 12 residues.

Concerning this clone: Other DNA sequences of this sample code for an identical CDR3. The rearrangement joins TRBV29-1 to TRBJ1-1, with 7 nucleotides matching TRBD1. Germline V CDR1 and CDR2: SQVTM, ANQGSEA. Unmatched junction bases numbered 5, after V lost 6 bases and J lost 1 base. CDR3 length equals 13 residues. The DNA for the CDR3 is TGCAGCGTCAACAGGGGAACGAACACTGAAGCTTTCTTT. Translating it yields CSVNRGTNTEAFF.

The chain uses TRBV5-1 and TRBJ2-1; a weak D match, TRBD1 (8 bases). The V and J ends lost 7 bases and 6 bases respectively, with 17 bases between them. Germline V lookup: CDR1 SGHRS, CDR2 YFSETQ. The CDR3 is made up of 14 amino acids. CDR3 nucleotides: TGCGCCAGCTCCCAGGGGGCTAGCGGCAATGAGCAGTTCTTC. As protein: CASSQGASGNEQFF.

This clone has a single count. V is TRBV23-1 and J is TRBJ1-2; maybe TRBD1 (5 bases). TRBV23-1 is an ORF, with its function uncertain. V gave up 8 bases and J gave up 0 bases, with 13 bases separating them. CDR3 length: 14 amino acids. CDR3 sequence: CASWGIKANYGYTF. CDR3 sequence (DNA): TGCGCCAGCTGGGGGATTAAAGCTAACTATGGCTACACCTTC.

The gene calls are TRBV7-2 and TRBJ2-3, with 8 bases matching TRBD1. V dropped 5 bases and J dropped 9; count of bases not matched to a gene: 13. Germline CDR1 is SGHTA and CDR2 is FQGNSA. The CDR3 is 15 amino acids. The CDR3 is CASSPYGTGQSTQYF. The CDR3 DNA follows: TGTGCCAGCAGCCCGTATGGGACAGGCCAATCCACGCAGTATTTT.

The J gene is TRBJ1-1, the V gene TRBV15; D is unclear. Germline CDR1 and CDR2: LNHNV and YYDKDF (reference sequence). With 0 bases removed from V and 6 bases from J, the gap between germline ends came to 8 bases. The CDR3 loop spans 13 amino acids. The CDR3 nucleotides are TGTGCCACCAGCAGAGAGAGGCTCCCTGAAGCTTTCTTT. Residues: CATSRERLPEAFF.

CDR3 sequence (DNA): TGTGCCAGCAGCTTAGCTAGTGGACAGGGGACCAACAATGAGCAGTTCTTC. Translating gives CASSLASGQGTNNEQFF. The V gene is TRBV7-6, the J gene TRBJ2-1, with 9 positions matching TRBD1. Germline CDR1 is SGHVS and CDR2 is FNYEAQ. V shed 0 bases, J shed 5 bases, and the junction held 8 bases outside the gene matches. This CDR3 is built from 17 residues.